The 26 T cell receptor beta chains reported below all come from one sample, sequenced in a study of T-cell memory formation after mild COVID-19. TCRdb redid the calling of the 5' RACE reads with MiXCR, one entry per CDR3 protein. This sample carries around 250,000 distinct CDR3 sequences, 16% of them seen once, and the ten largest clones take 22%. Source material: PBMCs or a T cell subset sorted from them (not recorded which). The receptor source for this set is a man between 18 and 29 years old who had mild COVID-19 (a few samples of this study predate the infection). Cell type and time point are not known.

There are a few counts of this clonotype. This chain connects TRBV4-1 to TRBJ2-1; TRBD2 matches at 15 bases. Germline assignment: CDR1 MGHRA and CDR2 YSYEKL. J lost 4 bases, V lost 3 bases, and 7 bases had no gene match. This CDR3 is 18 amino acids long. The CDR3 DNA follows: TGCGCCAGCAGCCACAGATCGGGACTAGCGGGGGGTTACAATGAGCAGTTCTTC. Its protein is CASSHRSGLAGGYNEQFF.

The chain has TRBV25-1 and TRBJ2-6, with a weak D call TRBD2 (6 bases). V lost 1 base and J 12 bases, leaving 13 bases between the germline ends. CDR3 length: 14 amino acids. The germline gives CDR1 MGHDK, CDR2 SYGVNS. CDR3 loop: CASSELGLGSVLTF. CDR3 DNA sequence: TGTGCCAGCAGTGAATTAGGGCTCGGGAGCGTCCTGACTTTC.

This clonotype was seen more than once but under ten times. J is TRBJ1-4 and V is TRBV20-1; D not resolved. Trimming cost V 8 bases and J 8 bases, with 15 bases left between them. Germline V gives CDR1 DFQATT, CDR2 SNEGSKA (reference sequence). The CDR3 loop spans 12 amino acids. This CDR3 is CSIKTGGEKLFF. DNA of the CDR3: TGCAGTATTAAGACCGGAGGGGAAAAACTGTTTTTT.

This clonotype was seen only a few times. The rearrangement joins TRBV6-5 to TRBJ2-3; the D gene could be TRBD1 or TRBD2 (5 bases each). The CDR3 runs to 14 residues. The V end was cut by 0 bases, the J end by 6 bases, with 10 bases between. Looked up from germline, CDR1 is MNHEY and CDR2 is SVGAGI. The CDR3 bases are TGTGCCAGCAGTTACTCGAGGGACGGGGATACGCAGTATTTT. It codes for CASSYSRDGDTQYF.

CDR3 DNA: TGTGCTACCTCCCCATATAGGGGGGGCCCCACAGATACGCAGTATTTT. This translates into CATSPYRGGPTDTQYF. V usage is TRBV12-5 and J usage is TRBJ2-3; maybe TRBD2 (7 bases). The CDR3 consists of 16 residues. Trimming shortened V by 10 bases and J by 2 bases, and 22 bases separated the two germline ends. The germline V gene has CDR1 LGHNT and CDR2 FRNRAP.

V is TRBV7-2 and J is TRBJ1-2, with TRBD1 matching over 7 bases. The CDR3 has 11 amino acids. J lost 5 bases, V lost 10 bases, and 4 bases had no gene match. Germline V gene lookup returns CDR1 SGHTA and CDR2 FQGNSA. CDR3 region: CAMGQTYGYTF. CDR3 nucleotides: TGTGCCATGGGACAGACTTATGGCTACACCTTC.

This clonotype occurred a few times. The rearrangement links TRBV7-8 to TRBJ2-3; 14 nucleotides align to TRBD2. CDR1 SGHVS and CDR2 FQNEAQ come from the germline V gene. V shed 2 bases and J 0 bases; nucleotides not matched to a gene: 1. CDR3 size: 17 residues. CDR3 sequence reads: CASSLRTSGGSTDTQYF. As DNA, the CDR3 is TGTGCCAGCAGCTTACGGACTAGCGGGGGGAGCACAGATACGCAGTATTTT.

The chain uses TRBV25-1 and TRBJ1-5; D is uncertain. Germline assignment: CDR1 MGHDK and CDR2 SYGVNS. Trimming took off 7 bases at V and 5 bases at J, with 0 bases between the two ends. The CDR3 has 9 residues. The CDR3 DNA reads as TGTGCCAGCAATCAGCCCCAGCATTTT. Protein: CASNQPQHF.

This clonotype was recorded a few times. The genes are TRBV7-2 and TRBJ2-3; D is unclear. CDR3 length equals 13 residues. Looked up from germline, CDR1 is SGHTA and CDR2 is FQGNSA. Trimming cost V 3 bases and J 5 bases, with 9 bases left between them. The CDR3 bases are TGTGCCAGCAGCTTTATGATGGTAGATACGCAGTATTTT. Its translation is CASSFMMVDTQYF.

This clonotype was seen repeatedly, ten times or more. The chain joins TRBV12-3 or TRBV12-4 to TRBJ2-7; 8 bases are shared with TRBD2. The CDR3 is 13 residues long. Germline trimming cut 6 bases from V and 6 bases from J; bases unmatched to any gene: 7. The CDR3 protein is CASRQPGLGEQYF. The DNA for the CDR3 is TGTGCCAGCAGACAACCGGGACTAGGCGAGCAGTACTTC.

The chain has TRBV28 and TRBJ2-7, with a weak D call TRBD1 (6 bases). CDR1 and CDR2 (germline): MDHEN, SYDVKM. This CDR3 comprises 13 residues. Trimming removed 2 bases at V and 6 bases at J, with 11 bases between. CDR3 DNA sequence: TGTGCCAGCAGTTTAGCAGGGGCCGGCGAGCAGTACGTC. This encodes CASSLAGAGEQYV.

The chain is built from TRBV4-3 and TRBJ2-3, with a weak D call TRBD1 (5 bases). This CDR3 is built from 15 residues. Trimming removed 0 bases at V and 1 base at J, with 8 bases between. In germline, CDR1 is LGHNA, CDR2 YSLEER. This chain's CDR3 is CASSQEEQGTDTQYF. CDR3 nucleotide sequence: TGCGCCAGCAGCCAAGAAGAACAGGGCACAGATACGCAGTATTTT.

This clonotype appeared a few times. The chain links TRBV10-3 to TRBJ2-3; D possibly matches TRBD1 or TRBD2 (5 bases each). Germline values: CDR1 ENHRY, CDR2 SYGVKD. The CDR3 length is 13 residues. V dropped 10 bases and J dropped 0 bases, with 11 bases sitting between them. This CDR3 reads CATLGASTDTQYF. DNA of the CDR3: TGTGCCACCCTCGGGGCTAGCACAGATACGCAGTATTTT.

The chain employs TRBV3-1 and TRBJ2-7; 9 bases are shared with TRBD1. CDR1 LGHDT and CDR2 YNNKEL come from the germline V gene (reference sequence). V dropped 4 bases and J dropped 6; count of bases not matched to a gene: 13. The CDR3 is 16 amino acids. The CDR3 DNA reads as TGTGCCAGCAGCCCGAGGGGACAGGGACGATTCGCCGAGCAGTACTTC. It is translated as CASSPRGQGRFAEQYF.

This clonotype was seen only a few times. V usage is TRBV11-2 and J usage is TRBJ1-2; tentative D call: TRBD1 (6 bases). In germline, CDR1 is SGHAT, CDR2 FQNNGV. Trimming removed 0 bases at V and 6 bases at J, with 14 bases between. This CDR3 contains 15 residues. CDR3 residues: CASSLDAGAGNGYTF. As DNA, the CDR3 is TGTGCCAGCAGCTTAGACGCGGGGGCCGGGAATGGCTACACCTTC. Using reference TRBV11-2 and TRBJ1-2 for the parts outside the CDR3, the full variable domain is EAGVAQSPRYKIIEKRQSVAFWCNPISGHATLYWYQQILGQGPKLLIQFQNNGVVDDSQLPKDRFSAERLKGVDSTLKIQPAKLEDSAVYLCASSLDAGAGNGYTFGSGTRLTVV.

The rearrangement joins TRBV6-5 to TRBJ1-2; D might be TRBD1 (5 bases). The CDR3 consists of 16 residues. The V end was cut by 2 bases, the J end by 5 bases, with 18 bases between. Looked up from germline, CDR1 is MNHEY and CDR2 is SVGAGI. CDR3: CASSYTGLPSGYGYTF. The DNA for the CDR3 is TGTGCCAGCAGTTACACGGGGCTACCGTCAGGGTATGGCTACACCTTC.

In its sample, this clonotype was seen a few times. The chain couples TRBV4-2 to TRBJ2-1, with 9 bases aligning to TRBD2. Losses at the gene ends were 0 bases for V and 0 bases for J; bases not matched to a gene: 9. CDR1 and CDR2 from the germline V gene are LGHNA and YNFKEQ. The CDR3 is 19 amino acids. CDR3 region: CASSQDGVAGVSSYNEQFF. The CDR3 nucleotides read TGTGCCAGCAGCCAAGATGGGGTAGCGGGGGTCAGCTCCTACAATGAGCAGTTCTTC.

This clonotype was observed a handful of times. V and J are TRBV2 and TRBJ2-7, with D unresolved. There are 15 residues in the CDR3. Germline V lookup: CDR1 SNHLY, CDR2 FYNNEI. Trimming took off 4 bases at V and 4 bases at J, with 17 bases between the two ends. The CDR3 sequence is CASSVDRGGFYEQYF. For the CDR3, the DNA is TGTGCCAGCAGTGTCGACCGCGGCGGTTTTTACGAGCAGTACTTC.

About this clonotype itself: One end of the junction fails to match germline, which may point to a read error. The rearrangement joins TRBV7-2 to TRBJ1-4; D possibly corresponds to TRBD1 (5 bases). The germline CDR1 and CDR2 sequences are SGHTA and FQGNSA. This CDR3 region has 15 residues. The DNA for the CDR3 is TGTGCCAGCAGCCTAGCCCAGGGTTCAGGGGAAAAACTGTTTTTT. Its protein product is CASSLAQGSGEKLFF.

This clonotype was detected a few times. The DNA for the CDR3 is TGTGCCAGCAGCTTCGACAGAGAAAATTCACCCCTCCACTTT. This codes for CASSFDRENSPLHF. The chain couples TRBV7-2 to TRBJ1-6; TRBD1 is a possible D gene (5 bases). This CDR3 has 14 amino acids. Germline assignment: CDR1 SGHTA and CDR2 FQGNSA. The germline V and J ends were trimmed by 3 bases and 7 bases, with 10 bases remaining between them.

The V and J genes are TRBV12-3 or TRBV12-4 and TRBJ1-2; 10 bases map to TRBD1. V gave up 6 bases and J gave up 8 bases; unmatched junction bases: 9. There are 14 residues in the CDR3. CDR3 protein: CASSLTGGAGGYTF. As DNA, the CDR3 is TGTGCCAGCAGCCTGACAGGGGGCGCCGGGGGCTACACCTTC.

The chain has TRBV4-2 and TRBJ2-3, with a weak D call TRBD2 (5 bases). The CDR3 spans 15 residues. Trimming took off 0 bases at V and 2 bases at J, with 9 bases between the two ends. Germline CDR1 is LGHNA and CDR2 is YNFKEQ. The CDR3 DNA is TGTGCCAGCAGCCAAGATTTTAGCGTCACAGATACGCAGTATTTT. As protein: CASSQDFSVTDTQYF.

V and J are TRBV6-4 and TRBJ2-3; no reliable D call. CDR1 and CDR2 (germline): MRHNA, SNTAGT. The CDR3 totals 14 residues. V lost 5 bases and J lost 3, with 12 bases in between. CDR3 protein: CASSSYPVTDTQYF. The CDR3 DNA is TGTGCCAGCAGTAGCTACCCCGTGACAGATACGCAGTATTTT.

This chain joins TRBV30 and TRBJ2-7; 10 nucleotides agree with TRBD1. Trimming removed 4 bases from V and 6 bases from J; junction bases left unmatched: 9. This CDR3 is built from 14 residues. Germline assignment: CDR1 GTSNPN and CDR2 SVGIG (reference sequence). CDR3 nucleotides: TGTGCCTGGAACTTGGGACAGGGGCGACTCGAGCAGTACTTC. Translated, it gives CAWNLGQGRLEQYF. Combining the CDR3 with reference TRBV30 and TRBJ2-7 gives the whole variable domain SQTIHQWPATLVQPVGSPLSLECTVEGTSNPNLYWYRQAAGRGLQLLFYSVGIGQISSEVPQNLSASRPQDRQFILSSKKLLLSDSGFYLCAWNLGQGRLEQYFGPGTRLTVT.

CDR3 in DNA: TGCGCCAGCAGCCAGATAACAGGCTTCCATAACTATGGCTACACCTTC. It translates to CASSQITGFHNYGYTF. The chain couples TRBV4-1 to TRBJ1-2, with D maybe TRBD1 (5 bases). CDR1 and CDR2 from the germline V gene are MGHRA and YSYEKL. V dropped 3 bases and J dropped 1 base, with 15 bases sitting between them. This CDR3 has 16 residues.

The chain carries TRBV4-1 and TRBJ1-1; D gene uncertain. The CDR3 loop spans 15 amino acids. Germline V lookup: CDR1 MGHRA, CDR2 YSYEKL. V was clipped by 3 bases and J by 0 bases, with 11 bases between them. CDR3 residues: CASSQREGMNTEAFF. The CDR3 region has the DNA TGCGCCAGCAGCCAGAGAGAAGGGATGAACACTGAAGCTTTCTTT.